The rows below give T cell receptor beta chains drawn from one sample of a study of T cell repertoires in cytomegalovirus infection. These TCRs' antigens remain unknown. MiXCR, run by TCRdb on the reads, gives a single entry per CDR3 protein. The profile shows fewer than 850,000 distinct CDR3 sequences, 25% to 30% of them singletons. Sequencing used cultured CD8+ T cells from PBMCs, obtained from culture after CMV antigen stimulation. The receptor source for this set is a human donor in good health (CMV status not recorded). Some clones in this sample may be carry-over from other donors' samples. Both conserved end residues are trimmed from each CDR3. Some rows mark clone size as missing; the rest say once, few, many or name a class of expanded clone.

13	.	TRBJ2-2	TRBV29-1	SVRGTTKGTGELF
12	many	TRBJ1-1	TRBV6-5	ASSYSGGGTEAF
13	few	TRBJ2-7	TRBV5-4	ASSLGPTGGYEQY
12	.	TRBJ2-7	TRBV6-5	ASRPTGATYEQY
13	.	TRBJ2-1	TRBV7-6	ASSPRIARIHEQF
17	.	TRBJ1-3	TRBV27	ASSERSPTGRASGNTIY
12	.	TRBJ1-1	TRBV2	ASSARVENTEAF
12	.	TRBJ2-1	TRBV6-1	ASSYEHLVNEQF
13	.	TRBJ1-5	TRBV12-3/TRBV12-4	ASSFAQGLYQPQH
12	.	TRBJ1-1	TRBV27	ASSLYGQNTEAF
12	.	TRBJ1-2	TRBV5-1	ASSRRVGDDGYT
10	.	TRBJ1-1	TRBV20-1	SAPTANTEAF
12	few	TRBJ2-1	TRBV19	ASSGGKTYNEQF
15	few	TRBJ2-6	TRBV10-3	AISERDSNSGANVLT
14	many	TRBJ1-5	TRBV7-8	ASSPRTLGSNQPQH
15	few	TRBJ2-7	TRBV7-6	ASSLAAWAGLEYEQY
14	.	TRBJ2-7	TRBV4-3	ASSHGSTGAAYEQY
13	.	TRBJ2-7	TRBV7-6	ASSLGIGLTYEQY
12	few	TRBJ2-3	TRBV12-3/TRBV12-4	ASRASGLTDTQY
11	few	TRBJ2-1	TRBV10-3	AIIVSGGNEQF
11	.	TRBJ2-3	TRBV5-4	ASSEINTDTQY
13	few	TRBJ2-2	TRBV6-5	ASSYSTDSTGELF
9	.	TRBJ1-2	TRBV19	ATDFNYGYT
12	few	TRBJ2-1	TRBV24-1	ATSVGGTYNEQF
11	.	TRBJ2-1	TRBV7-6	ASSVDGYNEQF
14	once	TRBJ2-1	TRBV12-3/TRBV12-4	ASSFPLAGGYNERF
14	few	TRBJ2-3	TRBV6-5	ASSYGQGGSTDTQY
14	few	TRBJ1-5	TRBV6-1	ASSEGFGYSNQPQH
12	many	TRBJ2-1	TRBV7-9	ASSLTQPNNEQF
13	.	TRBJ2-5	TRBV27	ASINLAGGGETQY
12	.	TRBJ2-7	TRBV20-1	SARDRTGTYEQY
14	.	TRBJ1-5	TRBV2	ASSPREGGYNQPQH
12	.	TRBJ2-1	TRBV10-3	AISEWGTDNEQF
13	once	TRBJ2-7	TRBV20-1	SAIDPRLDSYEQY
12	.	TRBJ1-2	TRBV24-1	ATSDSDRDYGYT
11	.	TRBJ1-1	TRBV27	ASSLLGGTAAF
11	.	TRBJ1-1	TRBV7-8	ASGGALNTEAF
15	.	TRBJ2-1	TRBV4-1	ASSQDRERRLYNEQF
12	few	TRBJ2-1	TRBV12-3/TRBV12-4	ASSFYRGINEQF
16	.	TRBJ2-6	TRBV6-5	ASSHPQGMGSGANVLT
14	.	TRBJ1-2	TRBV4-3	ASNNKDRGPHYGYT
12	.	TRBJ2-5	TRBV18	ASSPVDRVETQY
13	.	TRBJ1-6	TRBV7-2	ASSIGTDYNSPLH
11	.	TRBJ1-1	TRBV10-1	ASTGSRYTEAF
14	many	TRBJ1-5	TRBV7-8	ASSQDRRPGDQPQH
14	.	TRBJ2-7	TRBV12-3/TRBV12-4	ASTLSQGASPYEQY
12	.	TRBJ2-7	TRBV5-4	ASRDGKDFYEQY
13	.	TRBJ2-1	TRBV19	ASSWTSGGASEQF
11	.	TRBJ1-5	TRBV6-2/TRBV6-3	ASTLDRVQPQH
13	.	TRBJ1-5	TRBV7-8	ASSLDRGLLEPQH
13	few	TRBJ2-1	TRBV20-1	SARGDRGVYNEQF
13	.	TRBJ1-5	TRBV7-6	ASSSQDRANQPQH
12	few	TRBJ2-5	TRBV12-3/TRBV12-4	ASSWDRGLETQY
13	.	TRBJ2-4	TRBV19	ASSSSSLAKNIQY
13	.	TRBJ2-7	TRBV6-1	ASSEVTQSSYEQY